Below, 20 T cell receptor beta chains from the same sample are listed, as sequenced in a study of blood T cell repertoires in COVID-19. Some clones are missing from TCRdb's copy, which holds only in-frame ones; the method was immunoSEQ multiplex PCR. The sample includes over 100,000 clones, 82% of them seen just once. The sequencing input was peripheral blood. These receptor sequences come from a woman in her 70s with acute or convalescent COVID-19.

The J gene is TRBJ1-2, the V gene TRBV6-2 or TRBV6-3; TRBD1 is a possible D gene (6 bases). This CDR3 is built from 17 residues. The germline V gene has CDR1 MNHEY and CDR2 SVGEGT. V lost 4 bases to trimming and J lost 2 bases, with 20 bases between them. CDR3 in DNA: TGTGCCAGCAGTTCCATCCTTCGAACAGGGACCAACTATGGCTACACCTTC. It yields the protein CASSSILRTGTNYGYTF.

The V and J genes are TRBV5-1 and TRBJ1-6, with D possibly being TRBD1 (5 bases). Germline CDR1 is SGHRS and CDR2 is YFSETQ. V gave up 7 bases and J gave up 9 bases, with 17 bases separating them. The CDR3 runs 14 residues. The CDR3 sequence is CASGFGGSGSPLHF. The DNA for the CDR3 is TGCGCCAGCGGATTTGGGGGGAGCGGTTCACCCCTCCACTTT.

The table lists this clone with a count of one. The chain has TRBV30 and TRBJ2-2; D might be TRBD1 (5 bases). The germline CDR1 and CDR2 sequences are GTSNPN and SVGIG (reference sequence). V was cut by 0 bases and J by 6 bases, with 11 bases left in between. CDR3 length: 14 residues. CDR3 coding DNA: TGTGCCTGGAGTGTAATGCAGGGTGCCGGGGAGCTGTTTTTT. It yields the protein CAWSVMQGAGELFF.

V gene TRBV19 combines with J gene TRBJ1-1, with 9 positions matching TRBD1. V lost 5 bases, J lost 2 bases, and 6 bases stayed unmatched. CDR1 is LNHDA, CDR2 SQIVND, per germline (reference sequence). The CDR3 is made up of 15 amino acids. The CDR3 DNA reads TGTGCCAGTAGTCTGACGACAGGGGGTAACACTGAAGCTTTCTTT. Translation: CASSLTTGGNTEAFF.

V and J are TRBV6-2 or TRBV6-3 and TRBJ2-6, with 9 bases aligning to TRBD1. J gave up 2 bases and V 5 bases, and 4 bases lay outside the gene matches. The CDR3 consists of 16 residues. Germline V gene data show CDR1 as MNHEY and CDR2 as SVGEGT. CDR3 nucleotides: TGTGCCAGCAGTCCGGACAGGGGAGCTGGGGCCAACGTCCTGACTTTC. It encodes CASSPDRGAGANVLTF.

This clone has just a few counts. V gene TRBV11-2 combines with J gene TRBJ1-1, with unresolved D. This CDR3 region has 13 residues. The V gene lost 3 bases and the J gene lost 1 base, with 6 bases spanning the gap. The germline V gene encodes CDR1 SGHAT and CDR2 FQNNGV. CDR3 DNA: TGTGCCAGCAGCTTTGGGAGGAACACTGAAGCTTTCTTT. It translates to CASSFGRNTEAFF.

This chain links TRBV7-9 with TRBJ2-1; D is undetermined. From germline, CDR1 is SEHNR and CDR2 FQNEAQ (reference sequence). The CDR3 is made up of 13 amino acids. V shed 2 bases and J shed 7 bases, with 9 bases lying between them. DNA for the CDR3: TGTGCCAGCAGCTTATTTACGGAGAATGAGCAGTTCTTC. Translating gives CASSLFTENEQFF. Filled out from reference TRBV7-9 and TRBJ2-1, the complete variable domain reads DTGVSQNPRHKITKRGQNVTFRCDPISEHNRLYWYRQTLGQGPEFLTYFQNEAQLEKSRLLSDRFSAERPKGSFSTLEIQRTEQGDSAMYLCASSLFTENEQFFGPGTRLTVL.

The rearrangement links TRBV10-3 to TRBJ1-2, with 7 bases that match TRBD1. The length of the CDR3 is 15 residues. V lost 3 bases, J lost 11 bases, and 15 bases stayed unmatched. CDR1 is ENHRY and CDR2 is SYGVKD in the germline V gene. The CDR3 protein is CAISESRDRTSLYTF. In DNA form, the CDR3 reads TGTGCCATCAGTGAAAGTCGGGACAGAACCTCTCTTTACACCTTC.

The rearrangement joins TRBV12-3 or TRBV12-4 to TRBJ1-1; the D gene is possibly TRBD1 (5 bases). This CDR3 has 13 amino acids. V was pared by 2 bases and J by 5 bases, with 9 bases between. CDR3 residues: CASSLNGGTEAFF. The DNA for the CDR3 is TGTGCCAGCAGTTTAAACGGGGGAACTGAAGCTTTCTTT.

This clone was observed at least ten times. The chain couples TRBV6-5 to TRBJ1-2; 11 nucleotides match TRBD1. Germline CDR1 and CDR2: MNHEY and SVGAGI. With 2 bases clipped from V and 4 bases from J, the junction kept 6 bases outside the gene matches. CDR3 length: 16 amino acids. CDR3 bases: TGTGCCAGCAGTTACACCCGGACAGGGGGCGGCTATGGCTACACCTTC. This translates into CASSYTRTGGGYGYTF.

The V call is TRBV5-1, the J call TRBJ2-1, with 11 bases identical to TRBD1. V was pared by 4 bases and J by 5 bases, with 5 bases of the junction left unmatched. CDR3 length: 15 amino acids. Germline lookup yields CDR1 SGHRS and CDR2 YFSETQ. The CDR3 region is CASSLGQGGHNEQFF. CDR3 DNA sequence: TGCGCCAGCAGCCTGGGACAGGGGGGACACAATGAGCAGTTCTTC.

The chain has TRBV19 and TRBJ2-3; D gene uncertain. From germline, CDR1 is LNHDA and CDR2 SQIVND (reference sequence). Trimming pared 5 bases from V and 0 bases from J, leaving 9 bases between. CDR3 length: 14 residues. CDR3 sequence reads: CASSYQASTDTQYF. The DNA of the CDR3 is TGTGCCAGTAGTTATCAGGCTAGCACAGATACGCAGTATTTT.

The chain's CDR3 is CATSEPGTDTQYF. The CDR3 region has the DNA TGTGCCACCAGTGAACCCGGGACAGATACGCAGTATTTT. This chain links TRBV24-1 with TRBJ2-3; D not certain. V lost 4 bases and J 3 bases, leaving 7 bases between the germline ends. From germline, CDR1 is KGHDR and CDR2 SFDVKD. The CDR3 runs 13 residues.

The chain employs TRBV11-2 and TRBJ2-7, with D unresolved. This CDR3 is built from 13 residues. Trimming shortened V by 0 bases and J by 7 bases, and 10 bases separated the two germline ends. Germline V gene data show CDR1 as SGHAT and CDR2 as FQNNGV. Written as DNA, the CDR3 is TGTGCCAGCAGCTTAGATAGAAAATGGGAGCAGTACGTC. Its protein product is CASSLDRKWEQYV.

The V gene is TRBV11-3, the J gene TRBJ2-1; D not resolved. Trimming took 3 bases from V and 0 from J, leaving 3 bases between them. The CDR3 is made up of 13 amino acids. Germline assignment: CDR1 SGHNT and CDR2 YENEEA. The CDR3 loop is CASSFSSYNEQFF. CDR3 DNA sequence: TGTGCCAGCAGCTTTAGCTCCTACAATGAGCAGTTCTTC.

The V call is TRBV2, the J call TRBJ1-2, with TRBD1 matching over 8 bases. Germline V lookup: CDR1 SNHLY, CDR2 FYNNEI. The CDR3 loop spans 14 amino acids. V lost 7 bases and J lost 1; bases outside the gene matches: 5. CDR3 loop: CASMRTGRNYGYTF. The CDR3 DNA is TGTGCCAGCATGAGGACAGGGCGTAACTATGGCTACACCTTC.

V and J are TRBV5-1 and TRBJ1-1; TRBD1 aligns across 7 bases. Germline CDR1 is SGHRS and CDR2 is YFSETQ. The J segment lost 4 bases and the V segment lost 1 base, leaving 4 bases of the junction unmatched. The CDR3 extends over 14 amino acids. The CDR3 reads CASSLSQGGTEAFF. For the CDR3, the DNA is TGCGCCAGCAGCTTGAGCCAGGGGGGCACTGAAGCTTTCTTT.

The V gene is TRBV27, the J gene TRBJ1-1; 11 bases line up with TRBD1. The CDR3 is made up of 14 amino acids. V lost 7 bases, J lost 4 bases, and 5 bases stayed unmatched. The germline V gene encodes CDR1 MNHEY and CDR2 SMNVEV (reference sequence). CDR3 sequence: CASTPDRGLTEAFF. Written as DNA, the CDR3 is TGTGCCAGCACCCCGGACAGGGGGCTCACTGAAGCTTTCTTT.

This chain links TRBV2 with TRBJ2-5; D gene ambiguous. The CDR3 totals 14 residues. Germline lookup yields CDR1 SNHLY and CDR2 FYNNEI. V dropped 6 bases and J dropped 3 bases, with 14 bases sitting between them. This chain's CDR3 is CASRLRSVKETQYF. As DNA, the CDR3 is TGTGCCAGCAGGCTACGGTCGGTTAAAGAGACCCAGTACTTC.

The rearrangement uses TRBV4-1 and TRBJ1-6, with D possibly matching TRBD1 (6 bases). Looked up from germline, CDR1 is MGHRA and CDR2 is YSYEKL. Trimming left V 1 base short and J 4 bases short, with 8 bases between. The CDR3 contains 15 residues. CDR3 protein: CASSQGTDYNSPLHF. Here the CDR3 DNA reads TGCGCCAGCAGCCAAGGGACAGATTATAATTCACCCCTCCACTTT.